These 21 T cell receptor beta chains were all obtained from the same sample, sequenced in a study of shared clonotypes between healthy human individuals. Profiling relied on immunoSEQ multiplex PCR, and the TCRdb table lists in-frame clones only, not all of them. The repertoire consists of about 2,200,000 clones, with approximately 94% occurring once and the leading ten covering more than 1.5%. Naive CD8 isolation took CD45RO-negative cells positively selected for CCR7 and excluded terminally differentiated effector memory CD45RA+ cells. Material for sequencing was naive CD8+ T cells from PBMCs. The receptors stem from a man aged 18 to 30 in good health. Some clones in this sample may be carry-over from other donors' samples.

The chain carries TRBV27 and TRBJ1-4, with D uncertain. The CDR3 spans 14 residues. Germline loops: CDR1 MNHEY, CDR2 SMNVEV (reference sequence). The ends were cut back, 0 bases at V and 3 bases at J, with 5 bases in the middle. The CDR3 region has the DNA TGTGCCAGCAGTTTATCAGGTTCTAATGAAAAACTGTTTTTT. This gives the protein CASSLSGSNEKLFF.

The V and J genes are TRBV7-6 and TRBJ2-7; no definite D call. Germline V gene data show CDR1 as SGHVS and CDR2 as FNYEAQ. There are 16 residues in the CDR3. The V end was cut by 1 base, the J end by 1 base, with 14 bases between. CDR3 sequence reads: CASSLGNRGESYEQYF. DNA for the CDR3: TGTGCCAGCAGCTTAGGCAACCGCGGAGAGTCCTACGAGCAGTACTTC. Complete variable domain (other parts from reference TRBV7-6 and TRBJ2-7): GAGVSQSPRYKVTKRGQDVALRCDPISGHVSLYWYRQALGQGPEFLTYFNYEAQQDKSGLPNDRFSAERPEGSISTLTIQRTEQRDSAMYRCASSLGNRGESYEQYFGPGTRLTVT.

The genes are TRBV11-2 and TRBJ1-1; TRBD1 might be the D (6 bases). V was clipped by 1 base and J by 4 bases, with 16 bases between them. The V gene's germline CDR1 is SGHAT and CDR2 FQNNGV. This CDR3 contains 16 residues. DNA of the CDR3: TGTGCCAGCAGCTTAGGAATAGGGGGGGCAGTCACTGAAGCTTTCTTT. It yields the protein CASSLGIGGAVTEAFF.

The DNA for the CDR3 is TGCAGCGTTGACCTCGGGACAGGTCATGGCTACACCTTC. Its protein product is CSVDLGTGHGYTF. V gene TRBV29-1 combines with J gene TRBJ1-2; 8 bases are shared with TRBD1. Looked up from germline, CDR1 is SQVTM and CDR2 is ANQGSEA. V lost 3 bases and J lost 6; bases outside the gene matches: 6. The CDR3 consists of 13 residues.

The J gene is TRBJ2-7, the V gene TRBV19, with D possibly matching TRBD2 (6 bases). In germline, CDR1 is LNHDA, CDR2 SQIVND (reference sequence). CDR3 length: 14 residues. Trimming took 2 bases from V and 6 from J, leaving 14 bases between them. CDR3 nucleotide sequence: TGTGCCAGTAGTATAAGGCCAGGAGGGTTCGAGCAGTACTTC. It translates to CASSIRPGGFEQYF.

J is TRBJ2-3 and V is TRBV15; no definite D call. V was clipped by 7 bases and J by 1 base, with 12 bases between them. Germline V gene lookup returns CDR1 LNHNV and CDR2 YYDKDF (reference sequence). The CDR3 has 14 amino acids. For the CDR3, the DNA is TGTGCCACCAATGACTTCCGAGGCACAGATACGCAGTATTTT. Translation: CATNDFRGTDTQYF.

The chain couples TRBV28 to TRBJ2-7, with no clear D. Germline V gene sequence: CDR1 MDHEN, CDR2 SYDVKM. The CDR3 totals 15 residues. The V gene lost 1 base and the J gene lost 7 bases, with 17 bases spanning the gap. CDR3 protein: CASSLLWGRPGEQYF. Here the CDR3 DNA reads TGTGCCAGCAGTTTATTATGGGGAAGGCCGGGTGAGCAGTACTTC.

The J gene is TRBJ2-1, the V gene TRBV9; TRBD1 aligns across 9 bases. The J segment lost 4 bases and the V segment lost 4 bases, leaving 6 bases of the junction unmatched. Germline assignment: CDR1 SGDLS and CDR2 YYNGEE. The CDR3 is 15 residues long. The CDR3 loop reads CASSSDRGSYNEQFF. CDR3 nucleotides: TGTGCCAGCAGCTCCGACAGGGGGTCTTACAATGAGCAGTTCTTC.

The chain employs TRBV10-2 and TRBJ2-3; tentatively, D is TRBD2 (5 bases). The CDR3 sequence is 15 residues long. Germline values: CDR1 WSHSY, CDR2 SAAADI. V lost 4 bases to trimming and J lost 5 bases, with 16 bases between them. The CDR3 loop reads CASSVTWTGLDTQYF. The CDR3 DNA sequence: TGCGCCAGCAGTGTCACCTGGACGGGATTAGATACGCAGTATTTT.

The V call is TRBV28, the J call TRBJ1-5; 7 bases align to TRBD1. Germline CDR1 reads MDHEN; CDR2 reads SYDVKM. Trimming took 4 bases from V and 7 from J; bases not matched to a gene: 16. The CDR3 totals 17 residues. The CDR3 nucleotides read TGTGCCAGCAGTTCCCCATACCAGGGGGAAAGGGTCCAGCCCCAGCATTTT. This translates into CASSSPYQGERVQPQHF. The whole variable domain, remainder taken from reference TRBV28 and TRBJ1-5, is DVKVTQSSRYLVKRTGEKVFLECVQDMDHENMFWYRQDPGLGLRLIYFSYDVKMKEKGDIPEGYSVSREKKERFSLILESASTNQTSMYLCASSSPYQGERVQPQHFGDGTRLSIL.

This chain links TRBV18 with TRBJ2-1; possible D gene TRBD1, 5 bases. Germline V gives CDR1 KGHSH, CDR2 LQKENI. The V and J ends lost 0 bases and 13 bases respectively, with 16 bases between them. The CDR3 has 14 amino acids. CDR3 sequence reads: CASSPPTQAIQQFF. CDR3 in DNA: TGTGCCAGCTCACCACCTACACAGGCGATACAACAGTTCTTC.

The chain has TRBV6-5 and TRBJ1-5, with D possibly TRBD1 on 5 matching bases. The CDR3 loop spans 15 amino acids. Germline CDR1 MNHEY, CDR2 SVGAGI. Between the trimmed V and J ends, which lost 5 bases and 3 bases, there was a span of 14 bases. This CDR3 reads CASSQMGPYNQPQHF. DNA of the CDR3: TGTGCCAGCAGTCAAATGGGACCGTACAATCAGCCCCAGCATTTT.

This sequence joins TRBV7-6 and TRBJ2-1; 7 bases map to TRBD2. The CDR3 runs to 15 residues. Germline V gene lookup returns CDR1 SGHVS and CDR2 FNYEAQ. With V trimmed by 2 bases and J by 0 bases, 1 base remained unmatched. CDR3 coding DNA: TGTGCCAGCAGCTTAAGCGGGAACTCCTACAATGAGCAGTTCTTC. Translation: CASSLSGNSYNEQFF.

J is TRBJ1-4 and V is TRBV6-5; D is ambiguous. V lost 2 bases and J 7 bases, leaving 8 bases between the germline ends. CDR3 size: 13 residues. Germline V gene lookup returns CDR1 MNHEY and CDR2 SVGAGI. The CDR3 here is CASSYSLGEKLFF. The CDR3 DNA is TGTGCCAGCAGTTACAGCTTGGGTGAAAAACTGTTTTTT.

This clone has just one count. This sequence joins TRBV7-9 and TRBJ1-6, with 7 bases identical to TRBD1. The length of the CDR3 is 14 residues. The germline V gene encodes CDR1 SEHNR and CDR2 FQNEAQ (reference sequence). V shed 4 bases and J 8 bases; nucleotides not matched to a gene: 5. CDR3 amino acids: CASSWDSGHSPLHF. CDR3 nucleotide sequence: TGTGCCAGCAGCTGGGACAGCGGGCATTCACCCCTCCACTTT.

The table lists this clone with a few counts. This chain joins TRBV4-2 and TRBJ2-1; the D gene is possibly TRBD2 (6 bases). CDR1 is LGHNA, CDR2 YNFKEQ, per germline. Trimming took off 4 bases at V and 8 bases at J, with 9 bases between the two ends. The CDR3 is 12 residues long. The CDR3 spells CASSPRRDEQFF. The CDR3, as DNA: TGTGCCAGCAGCCCGAGGAGGGATGAGCAGTTCTTC.

The CDR3 DNA is TGTGCCACTCGCGGGGAAAAACTGTTTTTT. Translating it yields CATRGEKLFF. The rearrangement links TRBV2 to TRBJ1-4, with unresolved D. The CDR3 loop spans 10 amino acids. Germline CDR1 reads SNHLY; CDR2 reads FYNNEI. The V end lost 10 bases, the J end lost 8 bases, and 8 bases lay between the germline ends.

In the case of this clone: The identical CDR3 is also encoded by other nucleotide sequences in the sample. The CDR3 protein is CASSEGLAGVDTQYF. For the CDR3, the DNA is TGTGCCAGCAGTGAAGGTCTAGCGGGAGTGGATACGCAGTATTTT. V and J are TRBV2 and TRBJ2-3, with TRBD2 matching over 10 bases. Trimming took 1 base from V and 6 from J; bases not matched to a gene: 4. Per the germline V gene, CDR1 is SNHLY and CDR2 is FYNNEI. The CDR3 totals 15 residues.

As to this clone: Within the sample, other DNA sequences also encode this same CDR3. The chain joins TRBV7-3 to TRBJ1-1; the match to TRBD1 covers 8 bases. Germline V gene sequence: CDR1 SGHTA, CDR2 FQGTGA. V was pared by 6 bases and J by 4 bases, with 1 base of the junction left unmatched. This CDR3 has 12 amino acids. CDR3: CASRGQGTEAFF. In nucleotides, the CDR3 is TGTGCCAGCAGAGGACAGGGCACTGAAGCTTTCTTT. The complete variable domain, with remaining parts taken from reference TRBV7-3 and TRBJ1-1, reads GAGVSQTPSNKVTEKGKYVELRCDPISGHTALYWYRQSLGQGPEFLIYFQGTGAADDSGLPNDRFFAVRPEGSVSTLKIQRTERGDSAVYLCASRGQGTEAFFGQGTRLTVV.

A single count supports this clone. The chain links TRBV7-9 to TRBJ2-1; either TRBD1 or TRBD2 may fit D (5 bases each). The germline V and J ends were trimmed by 3 bases and 14 bases, with 17 bases remaining between them. Looked up from germline, CDR1 is SEHNR and CDR2 is FQNEAQ (reference sequence). This CDR3 region has 13 residues. The DNA for the CDR3 is TGTGCCAGCAGCTTCGAGGGACGCCCCGAAGAGTTCTTC. Protein product: CASSFEGRPEEFF. Drawing the rest from reference TRBV7-9 and TRBJ2-1, the complete variable domain is DTGVSQNPRHKITKRGQNVTFRCDPISEHNRLYWYRQTLGQGPEFLTYFQNEAQLEKSRLLSDRFSAERPKGSFSTLEIQRTEQGDSAMYLCASSFEGRPEEFFGPGTRLTVL.

The gene calls are TRBV9 and TRBJ2-2; TRBD1 is a possible D gene (5 bases). The CDR3 totals 14 residues. CDR1 and CDR2 (germline): SGDLS, YYNGEE. V lost 0 bases to trimming and J lost 6 bases, with 9 bases between them. CDR3 loop: CASSVAGQPGELFF. CDR3 nucleotides: TGTGCCAGCAGCGTAGCAGGGCAACCCGGGGAGCTGTTTTTT.